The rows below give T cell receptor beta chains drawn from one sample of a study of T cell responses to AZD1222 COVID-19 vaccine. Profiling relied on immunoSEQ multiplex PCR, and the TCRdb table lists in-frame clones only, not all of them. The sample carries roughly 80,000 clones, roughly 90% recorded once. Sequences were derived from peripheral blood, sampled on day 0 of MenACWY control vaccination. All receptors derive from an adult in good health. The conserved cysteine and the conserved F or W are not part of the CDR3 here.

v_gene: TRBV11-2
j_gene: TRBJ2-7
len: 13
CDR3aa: ASSFPGQGRHEQY

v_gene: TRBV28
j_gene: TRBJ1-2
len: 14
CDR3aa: ASSLRLPGENYGYT

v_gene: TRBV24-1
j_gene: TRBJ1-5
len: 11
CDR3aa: ATSAFSNQPQH

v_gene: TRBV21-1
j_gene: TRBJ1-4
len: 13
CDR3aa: ASTRVRGVDEKLF

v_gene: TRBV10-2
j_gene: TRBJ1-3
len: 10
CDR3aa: ASSRQLDTIY

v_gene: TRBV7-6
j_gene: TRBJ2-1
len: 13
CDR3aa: ASSRTGTGSYEQF

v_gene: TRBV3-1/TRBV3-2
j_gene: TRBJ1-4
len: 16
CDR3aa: ASSLQGTGGAGNEKLF

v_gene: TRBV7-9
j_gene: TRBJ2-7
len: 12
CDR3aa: ASSLSDSSYEQY

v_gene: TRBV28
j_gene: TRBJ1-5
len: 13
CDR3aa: ASSLLGYSNQPQH

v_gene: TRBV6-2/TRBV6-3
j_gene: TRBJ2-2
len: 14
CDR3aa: ASSVGTGGSAGELF

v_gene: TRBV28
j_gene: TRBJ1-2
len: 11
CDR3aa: ASRRTGDAGYT

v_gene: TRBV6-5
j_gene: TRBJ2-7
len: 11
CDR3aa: ASRMTGAYEQY

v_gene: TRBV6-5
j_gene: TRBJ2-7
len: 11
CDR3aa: ASSTGPWGEQY

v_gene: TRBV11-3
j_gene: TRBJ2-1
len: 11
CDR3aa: ASSLPSANEQF

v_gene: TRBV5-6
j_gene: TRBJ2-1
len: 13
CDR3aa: ASIEVDRPLNEQF

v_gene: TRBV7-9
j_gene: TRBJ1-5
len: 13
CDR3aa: ASSPQGGGNQPQH

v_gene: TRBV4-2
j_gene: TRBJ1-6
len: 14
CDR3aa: ASSQEGRSLNSPLH

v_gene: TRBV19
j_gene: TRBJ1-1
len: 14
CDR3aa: ASSPHMGRGNTEAF

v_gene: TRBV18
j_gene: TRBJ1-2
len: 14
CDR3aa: ASSDRAAGTSYGYT

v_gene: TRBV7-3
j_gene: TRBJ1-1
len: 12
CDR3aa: ASSLTRTAPEAF

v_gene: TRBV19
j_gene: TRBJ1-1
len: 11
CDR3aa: ASNEQGGTEAF

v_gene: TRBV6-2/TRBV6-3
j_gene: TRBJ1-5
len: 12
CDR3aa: ASSSTRGNQPQH

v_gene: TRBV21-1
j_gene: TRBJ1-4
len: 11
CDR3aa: ASSRTGGEKLF

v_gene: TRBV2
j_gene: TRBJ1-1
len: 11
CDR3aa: ASTEEMNTEAF

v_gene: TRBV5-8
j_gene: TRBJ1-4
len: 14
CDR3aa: ASSLEWTELNEKLF

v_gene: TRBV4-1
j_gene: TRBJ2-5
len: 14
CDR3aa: ASSQEQGQGVETQY

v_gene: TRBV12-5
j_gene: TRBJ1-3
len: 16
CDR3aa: ASGLASQGTSSGNTIY

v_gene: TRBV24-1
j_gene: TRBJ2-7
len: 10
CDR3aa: ATIGTTGEQY

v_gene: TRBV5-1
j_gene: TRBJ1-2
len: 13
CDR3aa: ASSLIGGDNYGYT

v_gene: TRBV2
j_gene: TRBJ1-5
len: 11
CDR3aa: ASSRDRNQPQH

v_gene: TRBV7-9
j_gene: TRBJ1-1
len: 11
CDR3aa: ASSAVIGPEAF

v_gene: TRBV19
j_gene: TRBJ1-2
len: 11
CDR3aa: AVSGGFNYGYT

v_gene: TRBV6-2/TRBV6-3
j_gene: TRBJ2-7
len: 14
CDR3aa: ASSRWGHENSYEQY

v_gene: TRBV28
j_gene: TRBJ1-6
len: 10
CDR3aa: AIRQVASPLH

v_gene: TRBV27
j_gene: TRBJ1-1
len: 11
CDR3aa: ASSWQADTEAF

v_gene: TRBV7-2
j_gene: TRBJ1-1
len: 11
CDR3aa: ASSSQGETEAF

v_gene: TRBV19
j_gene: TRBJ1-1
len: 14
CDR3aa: ASRATGFRGVNEAF

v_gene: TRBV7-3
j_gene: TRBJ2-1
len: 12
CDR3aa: ASSFSSVYNEQF

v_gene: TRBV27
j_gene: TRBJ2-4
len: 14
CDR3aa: ASSSGTSGRRGIQY

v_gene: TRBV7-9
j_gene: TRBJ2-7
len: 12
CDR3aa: ASSLVGANYAQY

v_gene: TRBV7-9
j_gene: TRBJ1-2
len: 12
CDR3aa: ASSLGAANYGYT

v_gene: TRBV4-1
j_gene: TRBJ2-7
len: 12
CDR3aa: ASSQGLAGNEQY

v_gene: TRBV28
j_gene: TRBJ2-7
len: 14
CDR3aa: ASSLQASGRYYEQY

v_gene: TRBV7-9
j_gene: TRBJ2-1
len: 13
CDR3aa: ASSPPGLAGGEQF

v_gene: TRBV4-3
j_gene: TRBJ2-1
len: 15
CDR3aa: ASSQDVSGEGHNEQF

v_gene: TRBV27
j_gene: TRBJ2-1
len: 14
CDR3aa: ASSLGTSGSYNEQF

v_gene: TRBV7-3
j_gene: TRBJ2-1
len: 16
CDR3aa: ASSLRVGAGVGINEQF

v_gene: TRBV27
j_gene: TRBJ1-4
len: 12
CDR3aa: ASSFGPTNEKLF

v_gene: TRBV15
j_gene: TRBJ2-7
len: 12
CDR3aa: ATKPGQGRYEQY

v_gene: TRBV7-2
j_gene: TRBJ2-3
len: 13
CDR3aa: ASSLAGQSTDTQY

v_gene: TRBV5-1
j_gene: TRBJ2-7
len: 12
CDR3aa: ASSLDGSSYEQY

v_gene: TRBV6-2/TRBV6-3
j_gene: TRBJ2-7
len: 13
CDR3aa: ASSYRTSGIYEQY

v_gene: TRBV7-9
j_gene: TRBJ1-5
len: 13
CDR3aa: ASSLGQDPRQPQH

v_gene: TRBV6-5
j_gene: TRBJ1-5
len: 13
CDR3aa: ASSSITNSNQPQH

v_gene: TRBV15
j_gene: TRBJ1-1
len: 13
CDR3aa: ATSRDLDQNTEAF

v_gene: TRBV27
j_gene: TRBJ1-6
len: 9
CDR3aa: ASSLTGSLH

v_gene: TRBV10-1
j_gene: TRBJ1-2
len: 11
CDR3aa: ASSESGSYGYT

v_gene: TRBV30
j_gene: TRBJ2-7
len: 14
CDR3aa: AWSIKHAGVGYEQY

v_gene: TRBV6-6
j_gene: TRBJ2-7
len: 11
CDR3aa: ASSQSAAYEQY